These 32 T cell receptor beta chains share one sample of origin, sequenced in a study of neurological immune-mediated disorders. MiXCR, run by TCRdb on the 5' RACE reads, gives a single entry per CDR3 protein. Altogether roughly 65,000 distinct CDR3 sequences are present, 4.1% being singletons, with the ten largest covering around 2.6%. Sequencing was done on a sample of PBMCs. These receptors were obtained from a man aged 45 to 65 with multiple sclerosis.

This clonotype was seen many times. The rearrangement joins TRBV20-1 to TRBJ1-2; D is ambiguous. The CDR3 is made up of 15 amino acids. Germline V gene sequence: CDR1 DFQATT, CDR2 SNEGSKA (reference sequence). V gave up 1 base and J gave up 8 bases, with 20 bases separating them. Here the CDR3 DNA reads TGCAGTGCTAGAGGGACCGCGACTTGGGCCGTAGGCTACACCTTC. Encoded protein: CSARGTATWAVGYTF.

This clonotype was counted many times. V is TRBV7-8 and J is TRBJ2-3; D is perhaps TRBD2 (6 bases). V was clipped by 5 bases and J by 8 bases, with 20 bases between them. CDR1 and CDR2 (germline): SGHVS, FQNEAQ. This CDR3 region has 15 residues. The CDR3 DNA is TGTGCCAGCAGCCCGTCGGCGGGGCTCTGGGGTACGCAGTATTTT. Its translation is CASSPSAGLWGTQYF.

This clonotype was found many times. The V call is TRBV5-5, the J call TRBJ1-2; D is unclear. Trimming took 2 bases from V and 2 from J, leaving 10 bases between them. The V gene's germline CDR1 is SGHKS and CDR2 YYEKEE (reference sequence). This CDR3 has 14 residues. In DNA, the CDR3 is TGTGCCAGCAGCTTCGACCTTCTGAACTATGGCTACACCTTC. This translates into CASSFDLLNYGYTF.

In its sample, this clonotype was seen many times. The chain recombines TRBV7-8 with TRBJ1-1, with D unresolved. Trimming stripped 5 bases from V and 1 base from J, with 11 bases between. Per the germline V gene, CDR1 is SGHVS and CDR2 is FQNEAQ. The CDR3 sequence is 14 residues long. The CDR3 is CASSTTRWNTEAFF. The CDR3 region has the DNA TGTGCCAGCAGCACGACACGGTGGAACACTGAAGCTTTCTTT.

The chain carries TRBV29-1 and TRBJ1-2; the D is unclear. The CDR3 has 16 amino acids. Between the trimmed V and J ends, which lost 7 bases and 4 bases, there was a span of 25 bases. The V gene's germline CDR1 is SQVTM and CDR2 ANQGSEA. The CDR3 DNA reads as TGCAGCGCCGTAACCCGGGATCTTAAAAAGTCCTATGGCTACACCTTC. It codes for CSAVTRDLKKSYGYTF.

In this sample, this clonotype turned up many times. The CDR3 here is CASSQEFWGSGANVLTF. Here the CDR3 DNA reads TGCGCCAGCAGCCAAGAGTTCTGGGGGTCTGGGGCCAACGTCCTGACTTTC. This chain links TRBV4-1 with TRBJ2-6; D is perhaps TRBD1 or TRBD2 (5 bases each). Per germline, CDR1 MGHRA and CDR2 YSYEKL. Trimming removed 0 bases from V and 1 base from J, with 10 bases in between. The CDR3 consists of 17 residues.

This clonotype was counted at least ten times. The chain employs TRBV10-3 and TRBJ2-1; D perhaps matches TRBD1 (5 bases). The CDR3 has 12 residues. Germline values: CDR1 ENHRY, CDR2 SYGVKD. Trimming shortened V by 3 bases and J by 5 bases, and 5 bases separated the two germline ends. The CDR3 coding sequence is TGTGCCATCAGTGACAGGGACAATGAGCAGTTCTTC. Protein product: CAISDRDNEQFF.

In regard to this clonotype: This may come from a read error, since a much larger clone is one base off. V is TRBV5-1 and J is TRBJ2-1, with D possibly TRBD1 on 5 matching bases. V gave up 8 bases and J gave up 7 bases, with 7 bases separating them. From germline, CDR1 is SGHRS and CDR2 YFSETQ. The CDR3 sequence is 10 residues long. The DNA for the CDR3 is TGCGCCAGAAGGGGAAATGAGCAGTTCTTC. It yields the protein CARRGNEQFF.

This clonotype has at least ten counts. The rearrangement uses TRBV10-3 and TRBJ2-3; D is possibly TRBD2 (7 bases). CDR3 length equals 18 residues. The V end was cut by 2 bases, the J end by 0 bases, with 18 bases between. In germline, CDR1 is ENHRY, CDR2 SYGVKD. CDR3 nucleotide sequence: TGTGCCATCAGTGAGCCCACAAGCGGGACATTCAGCACAGATACGCAGTATTTT. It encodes CAISEPTSGTFSTDTQYF.

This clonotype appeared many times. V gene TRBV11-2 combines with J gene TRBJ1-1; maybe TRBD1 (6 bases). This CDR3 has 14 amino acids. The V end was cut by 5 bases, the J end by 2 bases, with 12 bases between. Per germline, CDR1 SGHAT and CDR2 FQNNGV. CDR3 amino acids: CASSLTGPNTEAFF. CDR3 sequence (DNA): TGTGCCAGCAGCCTGACAGGACCCAACACTGAAGCTTTCTTT.

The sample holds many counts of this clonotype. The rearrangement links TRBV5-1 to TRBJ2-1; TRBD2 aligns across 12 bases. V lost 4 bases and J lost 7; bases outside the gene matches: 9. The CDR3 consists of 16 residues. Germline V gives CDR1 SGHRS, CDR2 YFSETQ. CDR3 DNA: TGCGCCAGCAGCCCCGGACTAGCGGGGCTAGGGAATGAGCAGTTCTTC. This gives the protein CASSPGLAGLGNEQFF.

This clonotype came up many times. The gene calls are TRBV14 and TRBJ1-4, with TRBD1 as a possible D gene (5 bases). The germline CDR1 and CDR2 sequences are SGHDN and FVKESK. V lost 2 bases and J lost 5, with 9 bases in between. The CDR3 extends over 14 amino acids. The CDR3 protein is CASSQIRANEKLFF. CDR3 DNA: TGTGCCAGCAGCCAAATCAGGGCAAATGAAAAACTGTTTTTT.

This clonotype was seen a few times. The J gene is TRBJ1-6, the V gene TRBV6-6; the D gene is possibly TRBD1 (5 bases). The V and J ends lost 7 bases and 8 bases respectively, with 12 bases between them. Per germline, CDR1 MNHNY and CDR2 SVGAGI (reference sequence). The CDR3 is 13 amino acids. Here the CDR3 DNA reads TGTGCCAGCACCTCGTGGGACCATTCACCCCTCCACTTT. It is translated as CASTSWDHSPLHF.

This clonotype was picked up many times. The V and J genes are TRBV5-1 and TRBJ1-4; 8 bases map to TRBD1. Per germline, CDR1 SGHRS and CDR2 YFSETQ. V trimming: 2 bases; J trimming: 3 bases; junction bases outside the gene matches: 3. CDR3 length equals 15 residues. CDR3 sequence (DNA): TGCGCCAGCAGCTTCAAACAGGGGGCTAATGAAAAACTGTTTTTT. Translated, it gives CASSFKQGANEKLFF.

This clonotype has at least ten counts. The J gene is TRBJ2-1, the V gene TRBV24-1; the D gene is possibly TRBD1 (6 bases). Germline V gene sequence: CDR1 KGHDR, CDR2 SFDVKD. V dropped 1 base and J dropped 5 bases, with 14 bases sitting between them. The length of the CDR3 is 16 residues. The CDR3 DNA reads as TGTGCCACCAGTGATTTCCAGGGGATAACGGACAATGAGCAGTTCTTC. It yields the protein CATSDFQGITDNEQFF.

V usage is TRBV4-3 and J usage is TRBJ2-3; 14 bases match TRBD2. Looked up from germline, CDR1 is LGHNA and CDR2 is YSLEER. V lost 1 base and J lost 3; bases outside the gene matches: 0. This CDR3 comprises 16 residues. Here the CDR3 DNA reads TGCGCCAGCAGCCAAGGGACTAGCGGGGGGACAGATACGCAGTATTTT. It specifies CASSQGTSGGTDTQYF.

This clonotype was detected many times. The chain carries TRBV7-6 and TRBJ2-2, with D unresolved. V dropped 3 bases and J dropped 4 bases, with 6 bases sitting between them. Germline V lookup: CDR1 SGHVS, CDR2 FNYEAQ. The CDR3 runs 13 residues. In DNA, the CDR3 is TGTGCCAGCAGCTTTGGAACCACCGGGGAGCTGTTTTTT. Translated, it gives CASSFGTTGELFF.

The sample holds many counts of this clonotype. This CDR3 reads CASSSWTGGLTEAFF. CDR3 in DNA: TGTGCCAGCAGCTCCTGGACAGGGGGCCTCACTGAAGCTTTCTTT. This chain links TRBV7-9 with TRBJ1-1; 11 nucleotides agree with TRBD1. The trim removed 4 bases at V and 4 bases at J, leaving 5 bases unmatched. CDR1 SEHNR and CDR2 FQNEAQ come from the germline V gene (reference sequence). The CDR3 is made up of 15 amino acids.

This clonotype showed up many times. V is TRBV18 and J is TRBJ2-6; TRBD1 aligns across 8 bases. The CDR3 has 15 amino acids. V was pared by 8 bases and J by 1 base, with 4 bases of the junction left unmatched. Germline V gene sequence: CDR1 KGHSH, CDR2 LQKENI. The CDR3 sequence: CASAQGASGANVLTF. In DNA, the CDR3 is TGTGCCAGCGCCCAGGGGGCGTCTGGGGCCAACGTCCTGACTTTC.

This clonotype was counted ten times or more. In nucleotides, the CDR3 is TGTGCCAGCAGTTCCTCAGGGAGAGACGGCTTTCTGTTGAATGAGCAGTTCTTC. Residues: CASSSSGRDGFLLNEQFF. The V call is TRBV12-3 or TRBV12-4, the J call TRBJ2-1; the D gene could be TRBD1 or TRBD2 (5 bases each). Trimming left V 4 bases short and J 7 bases short, with 26 bases between. The CDR3 sequence is 18 residues long.

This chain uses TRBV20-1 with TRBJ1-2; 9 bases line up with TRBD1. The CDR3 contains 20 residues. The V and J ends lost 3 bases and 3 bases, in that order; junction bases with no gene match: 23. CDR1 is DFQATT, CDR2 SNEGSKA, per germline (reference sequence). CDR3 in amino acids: CSARGITPGQGSLADYGYTF. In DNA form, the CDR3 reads TGCAGTGCTAGGGGAATAACCCCGGGACAGGGATCTTTAGCCGACTATGGCTACACCTTC.

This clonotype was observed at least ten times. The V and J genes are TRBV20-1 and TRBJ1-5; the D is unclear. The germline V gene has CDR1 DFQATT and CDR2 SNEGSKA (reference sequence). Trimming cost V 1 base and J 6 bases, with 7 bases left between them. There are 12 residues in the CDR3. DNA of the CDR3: TGCAGTGCTAGAGTCAGTGCTCAGCCCCAGCATTTT. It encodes CSARVSAQPQHF.

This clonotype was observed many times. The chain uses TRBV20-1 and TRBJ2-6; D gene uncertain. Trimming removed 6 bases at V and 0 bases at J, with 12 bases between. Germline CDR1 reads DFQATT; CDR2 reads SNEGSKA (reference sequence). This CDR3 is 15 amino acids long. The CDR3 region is CSANPGSSGANVLTF. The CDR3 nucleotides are TGCAGTGCAAACCCGGGCAGCTCTGGGGCCAACGTCCTGACTTTC.

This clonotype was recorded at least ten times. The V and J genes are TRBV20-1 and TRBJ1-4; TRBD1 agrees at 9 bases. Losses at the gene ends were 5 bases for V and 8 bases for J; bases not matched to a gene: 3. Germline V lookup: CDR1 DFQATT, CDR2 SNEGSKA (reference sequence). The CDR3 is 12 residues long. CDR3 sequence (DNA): TGCAGTGCTCACAGGGGGCAGGAAAAACTGTTTTTT. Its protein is CSAHRGQEKLFF.

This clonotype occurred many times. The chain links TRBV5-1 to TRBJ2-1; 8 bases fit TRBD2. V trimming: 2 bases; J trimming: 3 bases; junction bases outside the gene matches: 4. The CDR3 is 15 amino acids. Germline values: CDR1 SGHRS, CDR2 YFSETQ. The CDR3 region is CASSLQAGDYNEQFF. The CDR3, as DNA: TGCGCCAGCAGCTTACAAGCGGGGGACTACAATGAGCAGTTCTTC.

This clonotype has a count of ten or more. CDR3 residues: CSAPPGRKETQYF. The CDR3, as DNA: TGCAGTGCCCCTCCCGGCCGCAAGGAGACCCAGTACTTC. The chain is built from TRBV20-1 and TRBJ2-5, with D unresolved. Germline lookup yields CDR1 DFQATT and CDR2 SNEGSKA (reference sequence). Trimming took off 6 bases at V and 5 bases at J, with 16 bases between the two ends. The CDR3 consists of 13 residues.

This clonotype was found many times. CDR3 nucleotides: TGCAGTGCTAGGACAGGGCGGGGAAACATTCAGTACTTC. Amino acid sequence: CSARTGRGNIQYF. The chain couples TRBV20-1 to TRBJ2-4; D perhaps matches TRBD1 (7 bases). V gave up 3 bases and J gave up 6 bases, with 12 bases separating them. The CDR3 covers 13 residues. Germline CDR1 reads DFQATT; CDR2 reads SNEGSKA (reference sequence).

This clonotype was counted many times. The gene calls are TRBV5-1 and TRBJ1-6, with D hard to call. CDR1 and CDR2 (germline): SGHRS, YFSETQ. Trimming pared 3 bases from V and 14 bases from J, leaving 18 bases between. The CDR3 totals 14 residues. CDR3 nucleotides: TGCGCCAGCAGCTCCGGCCAGCTCCTCGCAGCCCTCCACTTT. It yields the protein CASSSGQLLAALHF.

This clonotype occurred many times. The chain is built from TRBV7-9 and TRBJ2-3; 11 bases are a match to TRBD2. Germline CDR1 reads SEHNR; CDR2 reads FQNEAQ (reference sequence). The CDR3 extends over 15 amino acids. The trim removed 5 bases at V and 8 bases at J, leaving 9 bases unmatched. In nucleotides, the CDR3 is TGTGCCAGCAGCGCGACTAGCGGGGCCGGGCGTACGCAGTATTTT. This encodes CASSATSGAGRTQYF. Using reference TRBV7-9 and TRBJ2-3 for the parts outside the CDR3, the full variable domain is DTGVSQNPRHKITKRGQNVTFRCDPISEHNRLYWYRQTLGQGPEFLTYFQNEAQLEKSRLLSDRFSAERPKGSFSTLEIQRTEQGDSAMYLCASSATSGAGRTQYFGPGTRLTVL.

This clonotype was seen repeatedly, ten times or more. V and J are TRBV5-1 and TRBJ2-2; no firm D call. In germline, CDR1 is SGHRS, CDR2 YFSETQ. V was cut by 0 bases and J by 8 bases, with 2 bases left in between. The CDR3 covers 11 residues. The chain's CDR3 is CASSLEGELFF. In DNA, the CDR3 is TGCGCCAGCAGCTTGGAGGGGGAGCTGTTTTTT.

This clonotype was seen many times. CDR3 amino acids: CASSFNRGLAETQYF. For the CDR3, the DNA is TGTGCCAGCAGCTTTAACAGGGGGTTAGCGGAGACCCAGTACTTC. The rearrangement links TRBV5-6 to TRBJ2-5; TRBD1 aligns across 8 bases. This CDR3 contains 15 residues. V shed 2 bases, J shed 5 bases, and the junction held 8 bases outside the gene matches. Germline assignment: CDR1 SGHDT and CDR2 YYEEEE.

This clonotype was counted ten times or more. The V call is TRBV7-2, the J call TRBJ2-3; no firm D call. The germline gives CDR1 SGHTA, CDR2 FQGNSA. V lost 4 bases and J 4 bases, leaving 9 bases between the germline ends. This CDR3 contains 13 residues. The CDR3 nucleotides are TGTGCCAGCAGCTCACCCCCCCCAGATACGCAGTATTTT. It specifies CASSSPPPDTQYF. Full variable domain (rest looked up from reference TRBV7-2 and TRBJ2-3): GAGVSQSPSNKVTEKGKDVELRCDPISGHTALYWYRQSLGQGLEFLIYFQGNSAPDKSGLPSDRFSAERTGGSVSTLTIQRTQQEDSAVYLCASSSPPPDTQYFGPGTRLTVL.